This TCR beta chain was captured in a study of blood T cell repertoires in COVID-19 (dated by TCRdb to 2020 to 2021). For context, the study as a whole: Samples from collaborators originated in the United States, Italy and Spain and spanned both the acute and convalescent phases of COVID-19. The prospective study material was composed of cDNA or gDNA derived from T cells, B-cell-depleted T cells, or PBMCs. Subjects who had been exposed to COVID-19, were actively infected with it, or had recovered from it provided the deeply sampled blood TCRbeta repertoires that made up the dataset. The repertoires were released in a freely available public database intended as a resource for research on the immune response to SARS-CoV-2. The samples were drawn from two sources: the first 160 participants of the ongoing ImmuneRACE study, and 1,200 or so subjects contributed by 6 global collaborators. Nearly every sample came with metadata listing a de-identified subject ID, COVID-19 status, age in years and sex. Where available, HLA class I and class II types were obtained from metadata supplied by the sample provider rather than from assay-based typing.

V drops 7 bases and J drops 5 bases, leaving 8 bases in between. CDR1 and CDR2, looked up from the germline V gene, are MNHEY and SVGAGI. The CDR3 has 11 amino acids, counting the end cysteine and phenylalanine. The sequence is cut down to CDR3 DNA, 33 bases in frame from base 1. This clone was picked up one time. The target of this receptor is not known. Base qualities are not at hand, and no much larger clone is one base apart. Points the paper makes about the study in general: How much clinical and demographic metadata was included differed by source and by participant, and the metadata was provided uncurated.

Whole blood was collected in K2EDTA tubes by collaborating institutions according to the institutions' own protocols. For TCRbeta analysis, collaborators shipped samples in one of three forms: frozen whole blood, isolated PBMCs, or DNA extracted from either of those sample types. The immunoSEQ Assay, a bias-controlled multiplex PCR, was used to amplify TCRbeta CDR3 regions from genomic DNA. The study's processing was this. Within the assay, amplification of reference gene primers was used to estimate how many nucleated cells each sample contained. To quantify the absolute abundance of each unique TCRbeta CDR3 rearrangement, sequence reads were collapsed and filtered. Productive Simpson clonality was computed per sample as the square root of Simpson's diversity index over productive rearrangements. Held by TCRdb, this immuneACCESS table contains in-frame sequences only and omits some clones. Under half of the omission traces to an unresolved V gene where checked; the cause of the rest is unknown. V, J and clone size were drawn from that table, and D and trimming were deduced from the DNA. The sample profile shows some 270,000 clones; over 75% of them were found once. The ten largest account for about 10% of the sample.

Sequencing was done on a sample of peripheral blood. The receptor was derived from a woman in her 70s with acute or convalescent COVID-19. This sequence uses TRBV6-5 and TRBJ2-5; the D gene is perhaps TRBD2, from 5 matching bases. The DNA sequence reads TGTGCCAGCACCAGGACTGAGACCCAGTACTTC. The translation is CASTRTETQYF.